This T cell receptor beta chain was profiled in a study of cytomegalovirus exposure and HLA in healthy donors. The ends lost 8 bases at V and 0 bases at J; junction bases unmatched: 4. Looked up from germline, CDR1 is SGHAT and CDR2 is FQNNGV. The CDR3 is 15 amino acids. Study-level findings and limits: Later on, a genetic analysis was performed. It linked a missense variant in DCLRE1C with V- and J-gene trimming of TCR beta. As a later analysis revealed, most CMV-associated TCR beta chains appeared HLA-restricted. Analysis performed later found under 20,000 TCR beta sequences associated with HLA alleles at 0.05 false discovery rate.

This clone came up once. Antigen: not known. Amplification used 60 Vbeta primers and 13 Jbeta primers. Some clones are missing from TCRdb's copy, which holds only in-frame ones; the method was immunoSEQ multiplex PCR. The table records around 200,000 clones, about 80% of them present only once. This sequence joins TRBV11-2 and TRBJ1-6, with TRBD1 identical over 7 bases. Source material: PBMCs. This clonotype was obtained from a woman in her thirties or forties in good health and CMV-seronegative. CDR3 sequence reads: CASQNRGSYNSPLHF. CDR3 nucleotides: TGTGCCAGCCAGAACAGGGGCTCCTATAATTCACCCCTCCACTTT.